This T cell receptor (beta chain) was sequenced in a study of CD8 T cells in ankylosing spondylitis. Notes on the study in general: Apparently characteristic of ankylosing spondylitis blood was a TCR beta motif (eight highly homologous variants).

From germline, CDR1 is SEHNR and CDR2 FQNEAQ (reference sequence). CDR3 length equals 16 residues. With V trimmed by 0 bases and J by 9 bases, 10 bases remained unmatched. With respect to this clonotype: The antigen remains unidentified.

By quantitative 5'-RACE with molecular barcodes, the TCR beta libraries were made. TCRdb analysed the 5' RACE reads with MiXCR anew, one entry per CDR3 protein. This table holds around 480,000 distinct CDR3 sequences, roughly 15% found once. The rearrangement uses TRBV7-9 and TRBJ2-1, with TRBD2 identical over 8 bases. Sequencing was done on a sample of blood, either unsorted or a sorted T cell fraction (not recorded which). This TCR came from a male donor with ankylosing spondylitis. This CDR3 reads CASSLAARLAKGEQFF. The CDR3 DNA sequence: TGTGCCAGCAGCTTAGCCGCGCGACTAGCGAAGGGTGAGCAGTTCTTC.